This section outlines one T cell receptor beta chain sequence together with its context. Its antigen remains unknown. The sample belongs to a study of Ad26.COV2.S vaccination and SARS-CoV-2 variants. In the study overall: Ad26.COV2.S was injected intramuscularly once or twice, 56 days apart. Study conclusions and caveats: Responses of T cells in total may have been underestimated by the TCR breadth and depth analyses.

The CDR3 runs 16 residues. In germline, CDR1 is MNHNY, CDR2 SVGAGI (reference sequence). Trimming cost V 5 bases and J 0 bases, with 16 bases left between them. Described treatment: some 20 received Ad26.COV2.S at low or high dose, single or two shots; a few received placebo; per-sample allocation not given. Material that was analyzed had been drawn on day 63 after the first vaccine or placebo injection. This table comes from immunoSEQ multiplex PCR, and its TCRdb copy is limited to in-frame clones, with some not included. The sample has some 340,000 clones, roughly 80% seen once. The receptor was isolated from a person aged 18 to 65 who received the Ad26.COV2.S COVID-19 vaccine or a placebo. The gene calls are TRBV6-6 and TRBJ1-1, with D possibly being TRBD1 (5 bases). The input for sequencing was peripheral blood, taken in a trial of Ad26.COV2.S vaccine versus placebo. The CDR3 DNA follows: TGTGCCAGCAGTCCCAAAGTAGTACAGGTGAACACTGAAGCTTTCTTT. It translates to CASSPKVVQVNTEAFF.